These 9 T cell receptor beta chains were sequenced from one sample in a study of OX40 agonist ivuxolimab in advanced cancers. The table came from immunoSEQ multiplex PCR; TCRdb's copy has only in-frame clones and leaves some out. This table has tens of thousands of clones, 87% appearing once. Here the sequenced sample was CD4+ or CD8+ T cells sorted from blood, taken in a trial of the OX40 agonist ivuxolimab. The source of these receptors is an adult with an advanced solid tumor such as melanoma, head and neck, liver or kidney cancer.

This sequence joins TRBV7-2 and TRBJ2-7, with a weak D call TRBD2 (7 bases). V lost 1 base and J lost 3, with 10 bases in between. Germline CDR1 and CDR2: SGHTA and FQGNSA. CDR3 size: 14 residues. As DNA, the CDR3 is TGTGCCAGCAGCTTAGAAGCGGGACACTACGAGCAGTACTTC. The encoded protein is CASSLEAGHYEQYF.

V usage is TRBV7-3 and J usage is TRBJ1-2, with TRBD1 identical over 7 bases. This CDR3 has 15 residues. Trimming cost V 5 bases and J 0 bases; bases outside gene matches: 6. Germline V gives CDR1 SGHTA, CDR2 FQGTGA. The CDR3 spells CASSESGTANYGYTF. The CDR3 bases are TGTGCCAGCAGCGAATCCGGGACAGCTAACTATGGCTACACCTTC.

This clone was observed a single time. The gene calls are TRBV6-5 and TRBJ1-4, with D perhaps TRBD1 (5 bases). Trimming cost V 2 bases and J 0 bases, with 7 bases left between them. This CDR3 spans 15 amino acids. Germline CDR1 reads MNHEY; CDR2 reads SVGAGI. CDR3 sequence (DNA): TGTGCCAGCAGTTACGGGGGGGCAACTAATGAAAAACTGTTTTTT. Its protein is CASSYGGATNEKLFF.

V is TRBV4-1 and J is TRBJ1-1; 9 bases match TRBD1. The CDR3 runs to 16 residues. Germline-derived CDR1 and CDR2 are MGHRA and YSYEKL. With V trimmed by 6 bases and J by 0 bases, 8 bases remained unmatched. The chain's CDR3 is CASRLQGAPVNTEAFF. The CDR3 region has the DNA TGCGCCAGCAGGCTACAGGGGGCGCCGGTGAACACTGAAGCTTTCTTT.

The rearrangement uses TRBV5-1 and TRBJ2-7; D is unresolved. Germline V gene data show CDR1 as SGHRS and CDR2 as YFSETQ. V gave up 3 bases and J gave up 4 bases, with 11 bases separating them. This CDR3 comprises 13 residues. The chain's CDR3 is CASSSFGEYEQYF. Here the CDR3 DNA reads TGCGCCAGCAGCTCTTTCGGCGAGTACGAGCAGTACTTC.

The chain uses TRBV4-1 and TRBJ1-6; 8 bases map to TRBD1. The CDR3 runs 15 residues. Germline assignment: CDR1 MGHRA and CDR2 YSYEKL. The ends lost 1 base at V and 7 bases at J; junction bases unmatched: 3. The CDR3 spells CASSQGRTGNSPLHF. As DNA, the CDR3 is TGCGCCAGCAGCCAAGGACGGACAGGGAATTCACCCCTCCACTTT.

This clone appeared once. The chain has TRBV19 and TRBJ2-2; weak D call: TRBD2 (5 bases). Germline lookup yields CDR1 LNHDA and CDR2 SQIVND (reference sequence). V lost 8 bases and J 5 bases, leaving 15 bases between the germline ends. The CDR3 length is 14 residues. CDR3 DNA: TGTGCCAGTGGTCTAGCAGAAACGACCGGGGAGCTGTTTTTT. It translates to CASGLAETTGELFF.

The V call is TRBV19, the J call TRBJ2-5; D perhaps matches TRBD1 (5 bases). The CDR3 covers 14 residues. Trimming cost V 3 bases and J 3 bases, with 11 bases left between them. CDR1 is LNHDA and CDR2 is SQIVND in the germline V gene (reference sequence). CDR3 loop: CASSIHPREETQYF. The CDR3 DNA is TGTGCCAGTAGTATCCACCCCAGGGAAGAGACCCAGTACTTC. Drawing the rest from reference TRBV19 and TRBJ2-5, the complete variable domain is DGGITQSPKYLFRKEGQNVTLSCEQNLNHDAMYWYRQDPGQGLRLIYYSQIVNDFQKGDIAEGYSVSREKKESFPLTVTSAQKNPTAFYLCASSIHPREETQYFGPGTRLLVL.

Here the CDR3 DNA reads TGCGCCAGCAGCCAAGGAGGCCTTAATGAAAAACTGTTTTTT. This gives the protein CASSQGGLNEKLFF. This sequence joins TRBV4-1 and TRBJ1-4; D is unclear. The V end lost 1 base, the J end lost 4 bases, and 7 bases lay between the germline ends. CDR1 and CDR2 from the germline V gene are MGHRA and YSYEKL. The CDR3 loop spans 14 amino acids.